This is a list of T cell receptor beta chains from one sample in a study of technical replicates of blood from several donors. TCRdb's copy holds only in-frame clones and misses some; the assay was immunoSEQ multiplex PCR. Seen here are more than 50,000 clones, around nine tenths observed once, and the top ten hold more than 4%. Specimen: PBMCs. These TCRs come from a human donor in good health. Some clones in this sample may be carry-over from other donors' samples. Both conserved end residues are part of each CDR3. A D gene is named only where the DNA matches it firmly. Size is omitted from some rows. Given values are once, few, many or a class for expanded clones.

J: TRBJ1-5; D: TRBD1; V: TRBV29-1; size: .; CDR3: CSVAQGANQPQHF; DNA: TGCAGCGTTGCACAGGGGGCGAACCAGCCCCAGCATTTT
J: TRBJ2-7; D: .; V: TRBV6-6; size: .; CDR3: CASRLVDTHEQYF; DNA: TGTGCCAGCAGATTGGTGGACACCCACGAGCAGTACTTC
J: TRBJ2-5; D: .; V: TRBV9; size: once; CDR3: CASSVELATQETQYF; DNA: TGTGCCAGCAGCGTAGAGTTAGCCACCCAAGAGACCCAGTACTTC
J: TRBJ1-2; D: .; V: TRBV6-6; size: once; CDR3: CASRKRETNYGYTF; DNA: TGTGCCAGCAGAAAGAGGGAGACTAACTATGGCTACACCTTC
J: TRBJ1-1; D: .; V: TRBV25-1; size: .; CDR3: CASSVPAGAGTEAFF; DNA: TGTGCCAGCAGTGTTCCGGCGGGGGCGGGCACTGAAGCTTTCTTT
J: TRBJ1-1; D: .; V: TRBV27; size: .; CDR3: CASSLRAGVSTNTEAFF; DNA: TGTGCCAGCAGTCTGAGGGCAGGGGTCTCAACGAACACTGAAGCTTTCTTT
J: TRBJ1-4; D: .; V: TRBV19; size: few; CDR3: CASSIGVWEKLFF; DNA: TGTGCCAGTAGTATCGGGGTTTGGGAAAAACTGTTTTTT
J: TRBJ2-3; D: .; V: TRBV7-3; size: .; CDR3: CASSSSPWGDSSTDTQYF; DNA: TGTGCCAGCAGCTCCTCCCCCTGGGGGGACAGTAGCACAGATACGCAGTATTTT
J: TRBJ2-7; D: TRBD2; V: TRBV30; size: .; CDR3: CAWSTTSGLASEQYF; DNA: TGTGCCTGGAGTACCACCTCAGGACTAGCGAGCGAGCAGTACTTC
J: TRBJ2-2; D: TRBD2; V: TRBV9; size: once; CDR3: CASSVGPTSGKTGELFF; DNA: TGTGCCAGCAGCGTGGGACCTACTAGCGGGAAAACCGGGGAGCTGTTTTTT
J: TRBJ2-7; D: TRBD1; V: TRBV9; size: .; CDR3: CASSAGQGSTYEQYF; DNA: TGTGCCAGCAGCGCCGGACAGGGTAGTACCTACGAGCAGTACTTC
J: TRBJ1-4; D: .; V: TRBV7-9; size: .; CDR3: CASSPLGLRIEKLFF; DNA: TGTGCCAGCAGCCCTTTGGGGCTCAGGATCGAAAAACTGTTTTTT
J: TRBJ2-7; D: TRBD2; V: TRBV27; size: .; CDR3: CASSQRPGTSITYEQYF; DNA: TGTGCCAGCAGTCAGAGGCCCGGGACTAGCATAACGTACGAGCAGTACTTC
J: TRBJ1-3; D: .; V: TRBV27; size: once; CDR3: CASRTGPSGNTIYF; DNA: TGTGCCAGCAGAACAGGCCCCTCTGGAAACACCATATATTTT
J: TRBJ1-2; D: .; V: TRBV5-6; size: .; CDR3: CASSLYNSPYGYTF; DNA: TGTGCCAGCAGCTTGTACAACAGTCCCTATGGCTACACCTTC
J: TRBJ1-2; D: TRBD1; V: TRBV19; size: .; CDR3: CASRLGTVDGYTF; DNA: TGTGCCAGTAGGCTCGGGACAGTCGATGGCTACACCTTC
J: TRBJ1-1; D: .; V: TRBV7-2; size: .; CDR3: CASSSNSPYRGGTEAFF; DNA: TGTGCCAGCAGCTCGAACTCCCCTTATAGGGGCGGCACTGAAGCTTTCTTT
J: TRBJ1-2; D: .; V: TRBV2; size: .; CDR3: CASSDLTDPNYGYTF; DNA: TGTGCCAGCAGTGATCTAACAGACCCTAACTATGGCTACACCTTC
J: TRBJ2-5; D: TRBD2; V: TRBV2; size: .; CDR3: CAREALAEETQYF; DNA: TGTGCCCGAGAGGCACTAGCGGAAGAGACCCAGTACTTC
J: TRBJ2-1; D: TRBD2; V: TRBV5-4; size: .; CDR3: CASSLDLAGGNEQFF; DNA: TGTGCCAGCAGCTTGGATCTAGCGGGGGGTAATGAGCAGTTCTTC
J: TRBJ1-5; D: .; V: TRBV11-2; size: .; CDR3: CASSLAVGQNNQPQHF; DNA: TGTGCCAGCAGCTTAGCGGTTGGGCAAAACAATCAGCCCCAGCATTTT
J: TRBJ2-2; D: TRBD2; V: TRBV9; size: .; CDR3: CASSEIAGGAGELFF; DNA: TGTGCCAGCAGCGAGATAGCGGGAGGAGCCGGGGAGCTGTTTTTT
J: TRBJ2-5; D: .; V: TRBV19; size: .; CDR3: CASSRGSRETQYF; DNA: TGTGCCAGTAGTCGGGGATCCAGGGAGACCCAGTACTTC
J: TRBJ2-7; D: .; V: TRBV6-5; size: .; CDR3: CASTQGTVKYF; DNA: TGTGCCAGCACCCAAGGGACTGTTAAGTACTTC
J: TRBJ2-7; D: TRBD1; V: TRBV5-1; size: once; CDR3: CASSLGQGATGGYEQYF; DNA: TGCGCCAGCAGCTTGGGACAGGGGGCGACGGGAGGCTACGAGCAGTACTTC
J: TRBJ1-3; D: .; V: TRBV4-1; size: .; CDR3: CASSQAGISGNTIYF; DNA: TGCGCCAGCAGCCAAGCAGGTATCTCTGGAAACACCATATATTTT
J: TRBJ2-7; D: TRBD2; V: TRBV4-1; size: .; CDR3: CASSQGGTSADRRSYEQYF; DNA: TGCGCCAGCAGCCAAGGTGGAACTAGCGCCGACCGCCGCTCCTACGAGCAGTACTTC
J: TRBJ2-7; D: TRBD1; V: TRBV6-5; size: .; CDR3: CASSGPGQGFYEQYF; DNA: TGTGCCAGCAGCGGACCGGGACAGGGGTTCTACGAGCAGTACTTC
J: TRBJ1-6; D: TRBD1; V: TRBV9; size: .; CDR3: CASSGTQGTDSPLHF; DNA: TGTGCCAGCAGCGGAACACAGGGGACAGACTCACCCCTCCACTTT
J: TRBJ2-1; D: TRBD2; V: TRBV11-2; size: .; CDR3: CASSLARTSGGLNEQFF; DNA: TGTGCCAGCAGCTTAGCCCGGACTAGCGGGGGTTTGAATGAGCAGTTCTTC
J: TRBJ2-5; D: TRBD2; V: TRBV5-1; size: .; CDR3: CASSLGSGVGETQYF; DNA: TGCGCCAGCAGCTTGGGTAGCGGGGTCGGTGAGACCCAGTACTTC
J: TRBJ2-7; D: .; V: TRBV10-3; size: .; CDR3: CAISETGTLTYEQYF; DNA: TGTGCCATCAGTGAAACCGGGACACTAACTTACGAGCAGTACTTC
J: TRBJ2-7; D: TRBD2; V: TRBV6-6; size: .; CDR3: CASSYGREGRDEQYF; DNA: TGTGCCAGCAGTTATGGGCGGGAGGGACGCGACGAGCAGTACTTC